Below, one T cell receptor (beta chain) is given with its context. Its matching antigen is unknown. Germline lookup yields CDR1 MDHEN and CDR2 SYDVKM. The V gene end was trimmed by 4 bases and the J gene end by 0 bases; junction bases not matched to a gene: 5. The CDR3 has 16 amino acids. This record belongs to a study of cytomegalovirus exposure and HLA in healthy donors. Findings and limits, study-wide: The majority of CMV-associated TCR beta chains were reported as apparently HLA-restricted in a later analysis. There was a cluster of highly shared sequence variants that was likely a sequencing artifact.

This PCR relied on a set of 60 Vbeta primers and 13 Jbeta primers. The method was immunoSEQ multiplex PCR; TCRdb's version includes in-frame clones alone and lacks a portion of them. This sample's table has around 70,000 clones. Sequenced: PBMCs. The receptor comes from a female donor in good health and CMV-seropositive. The V call is TRBV28, the J call TRBJ2-7; TRBD2 agrees at 11 bases. In DNA form, the CDR3 reads TGTGCCAGCAGTTCTATAGCGGGAGGGAGCTCCTACGAGCAGTACTTC. It encodes CASSSIAGGSSYEQYF. Complete variable domain (other parts from reference TRBV28 and TRBJ2-7): DVKVTQSSRYLVKRTGEKVFLECVQDMDHENMFWYRQDPGLGLRLIYFSYDVKMKEKGDIPEGYSVSREKKERFSLILESASTNQTSMYLCASSSIAGGSSYEQYFGPGTRLTVT.